The 8 T cell receptor beta chains given below trace back to one sample, sequenced in a study of blood T cell repertoires in COVID-19. Profiling relied on immunoSEQ multiplex PCR, and the TCRdb table lists in-frame clones only, not all of them. The sample contains 200,000 to 250,000 clones, approximately 89% of which appear only once. Source material: peripheral blood. Receptors were obtained from a woman in her forties with acute or convalescent COVID-19.

For the CDR3, the DNA is TGTGCCAGCAGCTTATTCGGACAGGGGAATTCACCCCTCCACTTT. Encoded protein: CASSLFGQGNSPLHF. The J gene is TRBJ1-6, the V gene TRBV11-2; 9 bases are a match to TRBD1. Trimming cost V 2 bases and J 7 bases; bases outside gene matches: 3. The CDR3 totals 15 residues. Germline loops: CDR1 SGHAT, CDR2 FQNNGV.

The V call is TRBV10-2, the J call TRBJ1-2, with TRBD1 matching 9 bases. CDR3 size: 14 residues. V gave up 5 bases and J gave up 4 bases; unmatched junction bases: 5. Germline-derived CDR1 and CDR2 are WSHSY and SAAADI. Written as DNA, the CDR3 is TGCGCCAGCAGTCCGGGACAGGGATTCTATGGCTACACCTTC. This codes for CASSPGQGFYGYTF.

This chain connects TRBV19 to TRBJ2-1, with a weak D call TRBD1 (6 bases). V lost 5 bases to trimming and J lost 4 bases, with 15 bases between them. The CDR3 extends over 15 amino acids. Germline V gives CDR1 LNHDA, CDR2 SQIVND (reference sequence). CDR3 loop: CASSQGGVGYNEQFF. DNA for the CDR3: TGTGCCAGTAGTCAAGGGGGAGTAGGGTACAATGAGCAGTTCTTC.

The rearrangement joins TRBV15 to TRBJ1-1; tentative D call: TRBD1 (5 bases). CDR1 and CDR2 (germline): LNHNV, YYDKDF (reference sequence). Trimming left V 0 bases short and J 1 base short, with 9 bases between. The CDR3 extends over 15 amino acids. This CDR3 is CATSRDRVRNTEAFF. DNA for the CDR3: TGTGCCACCAGCAGAGACAGGGTCAGGAACACTGAAGCTTTCTTT.

The chain is built from TRBV7-2 and TRBJ2-3; TRBD2 agrees at 8 bases. V trimming: 1 base; J trimming: 3 bases; junction bases outside the gene matches: 3. CDR3 length: 15 amino acids. The germline gives CDR1 SGHTA, CDR2 FQGNSA. CDR3: CASSLVSGGTDTQYF. The CDR3 DNA reads as TGTGCCAGCAGCTTAGTCAGCGGGGGAACAGATACGCAGTATTTT.

The chain has TRBV4-1 and TRBJ2-3; TRBD2 matches at 8 bases. Trimming took 2 bases from V and 6 from J; bases not matched to a gene: 4. This CDR3 region has 14 residues. Germline V gene sequence: CDR1 MGHRA, CDR2 YSYEKL. The CDR3: CASSQSGGVDTQYF. CDR3 nucleotides: TGCGCCAGCAGCCAATCCGGGGGGGTCGATACGCAGTATTTT.

This clone was seen once. The chain has TRBV28 and TRBJ1-1, with TRBD1 matching over 9 bases. The CDR3 is made up of 16 amino acids. Germline V gene sequence: CDR1 MDHEN, CDR2 SYDVKM. V lost 7 bases to trimming and J lost 5 bases; unmatched junction nucleotides: 14. This CDR3 is CASIFQGQGRRTEAFF. For the CDR3, the DNA is TGTGCCAGCATTTTCCAGGGACAGGGACGAAGAACTGAAGCTTTCTTT.

This clone came up once. The chain couples TRBV5-1 to TRBJ1-4, with D hard to call. Trimming pared 3 bases from V and 2 bases from J, leaving 14 bases between. In germline, CDR1 is SGHRS, CDR2 YFSETQ. The CDR3 runs to 16 residues. The DNA of the CDR3 is TGCGCCAGCAGCTGGTCGGGTCGAGGTACTAATGAAAAACTGTTTTTT. Protein sequence: CASSWSGRGTNEKLFF.